This T cell receptor (beta chain) is drawn from a study of cytomegalovirus exposure and HLA in healthy donors. Looking at the study overall: A previous analysis identified approximately 120 million unique TCR beta sequences derived from around 200 million T cells.

PCR amplification relied on 60 Vbeta primers (plus 13 Jbeta primers). This table comes from immunoSEQ multiplex PCR, and its TCRdb copy is limited to in-frame clones, with some not included. The table lists about 160,000 clones, 75% to 85% of them singletons. On this clone: Its antigen is not identified.

V lost 0 bases and J lost 0, with 10 bases in between. CDR3 length: 16 residues. The germline gives CDR1 SGHRS, CDR2 YFSETQ. Study outcomes and limitations: The study assumed roughly uniform donor sequencing depth for presence/absence analyses.

Sequenced material: PBMCs. The V gene is TRBV5-1, the J gene TRBJ2-4; TRBD1 is a possible D gene (6 bases). This sequence was found in a male donor in good health and CMV-seropositive. This CDR3 reads CASSLEGGLAKNIQYF. CDR3 DNA: TGCGCCAGCAGCTTGGAAGGGGGTCTAGCCAAAAACATTCAGTACTTC.